The 27 T cell receptor beta chains reported below all come from one sample, sequenced in a study of cytomegalovirus exposure and HLA in healthy donors (dated by TCRdb to about 2017). The method was the immunoSEQ multiplex PCR assay. A mixture of 60 forward primers for TCR Vbeta segments and 13 reverse primers for TCR Jbeta segments was used in the multiplex PCR. The source is immuneACCESS, and TCRdb retained only in-frame sequences with V and J called. Part of the clones is not carried over; for the studies checked, unresolved V genes explain less than half of this, and the remainder is unexplained. The sample profile shows 35,000 to 55,000 clones; more than 45% of them were found once. Clones ranked in the top ten supply under 6.5% of the sample. Material for sequencing was PBMCs. These receptors were taken from a man aged 55 to 70 in good health and CMV-seronegative.

This clone was seen a few times. This sequence joins TRBV19 and TRBJ1-2, with D perhaps TRBD1 (5 bases). This CDR3 is 13 amino acids long. Trimming left V 5 bases short and J 2 bases short, with 9 bases between. Looked up from germline, CDR1 is LNHDA and CDR2 is SQIVND (reference sequence). CDR3 amino acids: CASSPGVNYGYTF. CDR3 bases: TGTGCCAGTAGTCCGGGGGTGAACTATGGCTACACCTTC.

The J gene is TRBJ1-2, the V gene TRBV6-1; D gene uncertain. Trimming cost V 7 bases and J 5 bases, with 14 bases left between them. This CDR3 region has 13 residues. From germline, CDR1 is MNHNS and CDR2 SASEGT. In DNA form, the CDR3 reads TGTGCCAGCATTCGAAACGGGATTTATGGCTACACCTTC. Protein product: CASIRNGIYGYTF.

This chain joins TRBV7-2 and TRBJ1-2; 9 nucleotides line up with TRBD1. The CDR3 runs 14 residues. J lost 7 bases, V lost 3 bases, and 6 bases had no gene match. Germline assignment: CDR1 SGHTA and CDR2 FQGNSA. CDR3 bases: TGTGCCAGCAGCTTCGACAGGGGGAACGGTGGCTACACCTTC. Its translation: CASSFDRGNGGYTF.

J is TRBJ1-5 and V is TRBV10-3; no clear D gene. The germline V gene has CDR1 ENHRY and CDR2 SYGVKD. Trimming shortened V by 2 bases and J by 7 bases, and 12 bases separated the two germline ends. The CDR3 consists of 14 residues. CDR3: CAISEVGGRQPQHF. CDR3 sequence (DNA): TGTGCCATCAGTGAGGTCGGAGGGAGGCAGCCCCAGCATTTT.

The gene calls are TRBV28 and TRBJ1-3; 9 bases align to TRBD1. The V and J ends lost 5 bases and 2 bases, in that order; junction bases with no gene match: 4. This CDR3 comprises 15 residues. The germline CDR1 and CDR2 sequences are MDHEN and SYDVKM. The CDR3 DNA reads as TGTGCCAGCAGTCTACAGGGGGCGGCTGGAAACACCATATATTTT. Translating gives CASSLQGAAGNTIYF.

In its sample, this clone was seen once. This chain uses TRBV30 with TRBJ2-5; 9 nucleotides match TRBD2. The CDR3 is 13 residues long. V was pared by 7 bases and J by 5 bases, with 8 bases of the junction left unmatched. Germline V gives CDR1 GTSNPN, CDR2 SVGIG (reference sequence). DNA for the CDR3: TGTGCCTTCACATTAGCGGGAGTCGAGACCCAGTACTTC. Translation: CAFTLAGVETQYF.

The V and J genes are TRBV7-9 and TRBJ2-1; D remains ambiguous. The CDR3 extends over 15 amino acids. The V end was cut by 6 bases, the J end by 0 bases, with 12 bases between. CDR1 and CDR2 (germline): SEHNR, FQNEAQ (reference sequence). CDR3 region: CASRDTSTSYNEQFF. As DNA, the CDR3 is TGTGCCAGCAGAGATACTTCTACCTCCTACAATGAGCAGTTCTTC.

The chain links TRBV6-6 to TRBJ2-7, with D maybe TRBD1 (5 bases). Germline V gives CDR1 MNHNY, CDR2 SVGAGI (reference sequence). This CDR3 has 13 residues. The ends were cut back, 2 bases at V and 2 bases at J, with 7 bases in the middle. CDR3 amino acids: CASSYPDTYEQYF. The CDR3 nucleotides are TGTGCCAGCAGTTACCCGGACACCTACGAGCAGTACTTC.

In its sample, this clone was seen a few times. V usage is TRBV30 and J usage is TRBJ1-5; 9 bases are shared with TRBD1. The germline V gene encodes CDR1 GTSNPN and CDR2 SVGIG (reference sequence). The ends lost 7 bases at V and 7 bases at J; junction bases unmatched: 8. This CDR3 has 13 amino acids. DNA for the CDR3: TGTGCCTCCGCGGGACAGGGTGGACAGCCCCAGCATTTT. Its protein is CASAGQGGQPQHF.

V and J are TRBV5-4 and TRBJ2-3, with TRBD2 matching over 11 bases. CDR3 length equals 17 residues. Germline CDR1 reads SGHNT; CDR2 reads YYREEE (reference sequence). Unmatched junction bases numbered 7, after V lost 3 bases and J lost 1 base. CDR3 in amino acids: CASSSTSGRGGTDTQYF. CDR3 sequence (DNA): TGTGCCAGCAGCTCCACTAGCGGGAGAGGAGGCACAGATACGCAGTATTTT.

This clone was seen ten or more times. The genes are TRBV19 and TRBJ2-7; maybe TRBD2 (6 bases). The CDR3 runs 13 residues. Trimming removed 5 bases from V and 3 bases from J, with 11 bases in between. In germline, CDR1 is LNHDA, CDR2 SQIVND (reference sequence). CDR3 sequence (DNA): TGTGCCAGTAGTTTCGGGGGAGGCTACGAGCAGTACTTC. Translated, it gives CASSFGGGYEQYF.

The genes are TRBV7-2 and TRBJ2-7; TRBD2 matches 9 bases. Germline V gives CDR1 SGHTA, CDR2 FQGNSA. This CDR3 has 16 amino acids. V shed 4 bases, J shed 0 bases, and the junction held 7 bases outside the gene matches. The DNA of the CDR3 is TGTGCCAGCAGCTCCGATAGCGGGGGCAGCTCCTACGAGCAGTACTTC. Amino acid sequence: CASSSDSGGSSYEQYF.

This sequence joins TRBV6-5 and TRBJ2-7; weak D call: TRBD2 (5 bases). There are 12 residues in the CDR3. From germline, CDR1 is MNHEY and CDR2 SVGAGI. The ends were cut back, 8 bases at V and 6 bases at J, with 14 bases in the middle. The CDR3 sequence: CASRRNIGEQYF. DNA of the CDR3: TGTGCCAGCCGGAGGAACATCGGCGAGCAGTACTTC.

This clone was counted only a few times. This chain links TRBV5-1 with TRBJ2-1; possible D gene TRBD2, 6 bases. The CDR3 spans 18 residues. The germline CDR1 and CDR2 sequences are SGHRS and YFSETQ. Between the trimmed V and J ends, which lost 4 bases and 7 bases, there was a span of 27 bases. This chain's CDR3 is CASSPRVLADMEGNEQFF. The CDR3 nucleotides are TGCGCCAGCAGCCCACGGGTATTAGCGGACATGGAGGGGAATGAGCAGTTCTTC.

The rearrangement links TRBV30 to TRBJ1-2; TRBD1 might be the D (6 bases). The CDR3 has 12 residues. Trimming stripped 1 base from V and 11 bases from J, with 14 bases between. Germline V lookup: CDR1 GTSNPN, CDR2 SVGIG (reference sequence). The CDR3 sequence is CAWSAGQSVYTF. The DNA of the CDR3 is TGTGCCTGGAGTGCCGGACAGTCGGTGTACACCTTC. Full variable domain (rest looked up from reference TRBV30 and TRBJ1-2): SQTIHQWPATLVQPVGSPLSLECTVEGTSNPNLYWYRQAAGRGLQLLFYSVGIGQISSEVPQNLSASRPQDRQFILSSKKLLLSDSGFYLCAWSAGQSVYTFGSGTRLTVV.

The chain employs TRBV7-2 and TRBJ2-1; D possibly corresponds to TRBD1 (5 bases). This CDR3 region has 14 residues. V was trimmed by 5 bases and J by 6 bases, leaving 14 bases between them. Germline assignment: CDR1 SGHTA and CDR2 FQGNSA. CDR3 protein: CASSPLGRINEQFF. The CDR3 DNA reads TGTGCCAGCAGCCCCCTGGGGCGGATCAATGAGCAGTTCTTC. The variable domain in full, completed from reference TRBV7-2 and TRBJ2-1, reads GAGVSQSPSNKVTEKGKDVELRCDPISGHTALYWYRQSLGQGLEFLIYFQGNSAPDKSGLPSDRFSAERTGGSVSTLTIQRTQQEDSAVYLCASSPLGRINEQFFGPGTRLTVL.

The V call is TRBV28, the J call TRBJ2-5, with TRBD2 matching over 12 bases. V dropped 5 bases and J dropped 5; count of bases not matched to a gene: 6. The germline gives CDR1 MDHEN, CDR2 SYDVKM. The CDR3 spans 15 residues. The CDR3 DNA is TGTGCCAGCAGTACGACTAGCGGGAGCGGGGAGACCCAGTACTTC. Encoded protein: CASSTTSGSGETQYF.

V usage is TRBV2 and J usage is TRBJ2-1, with TRBD2 identical over 8 bases. The CDR3 has 14 amino acids. J was trimmed by 8 bases and V by 4 bases; bases with no gene match: 7. Per germline, CDR1 SNHLY and CDR2 FYNNEI. The CDR3 DNA is TGTGCCAGCAGTGCCAACGGGAGGGAGGATGAGCAGTTCTTC. Its translation: CASSANGREDEQFF.

The chain joins TRBV5-1 to TRBJ2-2, with TRBD2 identical over 14 bases. CDR1 SGHRS and CDR2 YFSETQ come from the germline V gene. CDR3 length: 17 residues. V shed 4 bases and J 4 bases; nucleotides not matched to a gene: 6. CDR3 nucleotide sequence: TGCGCCAGCAGCCGGGGGACTAGCGGGAGAGGCACCGGGGAGCTGTTTTTT. As protein: CASSRGTSGRGTGELFF. The full variable domain, rest sourced from reference TRBV5-1 and TRBJ2-2, is KAGVTQTPRYLIKTRGQQVTLSCSPISGHRSVSWYQQTPGQGLQFLFEYFSETQRNKGNFPGRFSGRQFSNSRSEMNVSTLELGDSALYLCASSRGTSGRGTGELFFGEGSRLTVL.

The V and J genes are TRBV29-1 and TRBJ2-3; TRBD2 might be the D (5 bases). Germline lookup yields CDR1 SQVTM and CDR2 ANQGSEA. The CDR3 runs to 13 residues. Trimming left V 6 bases short and J 1 base short, with 11 bases between. CDR3 DNA sequence: TGCAGCGTGAGCCGGCGGGGCACAGATACGCAGTATTTT. Translating gives CSVSRRGTDTQYF.

V and J are TRBV10-3 and TRBJ1-3; D not certain. Germline assignment: CDR1 ENHRY and CDR2 SYGVKD. The CDR3 totals 15 residues. Trimming took 0 bases from V and 3 from J, leaving 9 bases between them. CDR3 DNA sequence: TGTGCCATCAGTGAGTCGCGGACTAGTGGAAACACCATATATTTT. It codes for CAISESRTSGNTIYF.

This clone has just a few counts. The chain has TRBV19 and TRBJ1-6; no clear D gene. This CDR3 is built from 12 residues. CDR1 is LNHDA, CDR2 SQIVND, per germline (reference sequence). V lost 2 bases and J 8 bases, leaving 4 bases between the germline ends. CDR3 nucleotide sequence: TGTGCCAGTAGTATAACGGATTCACCCCTCCACTTT. Encoded protein: CASSITDSPLHF.

The chain has TRBV15 and TRBJ1-2, with a possible D match to TRBD1 (5 bases). Trimming took 4 bases from V and 3 from J, leaving 12 bases between them. CDR1 is LNHNV and CDR2 is YYDKDF in the germline V gene (reference sequence). The CDR3 contains 14 residues. The CDR3 DNA is TGTGCCACCAGCATTGGGGGGAATGACTATGGCTACACCTTC. Translated, it gives CATSIGGNDYGYTF.

This chain connects TRBV29-1 to TRBJ2-7; 7 bases fit TRBD2. Germline V gene lookup returns CDR1 SQVTM and CDR2 ANQGSEA. V dropped 4 bases and J dropped 7; count of bases not matched to a gene: 7. This CDR3 has 12 residues. The CDR3 loop is CSVGPTSAEQYF. CDR3 DNA: TGCAGCGTTGGGCCCACTAGCGCTGAGCAGTACTTC.

The rearrangement links TRBV5-1 to TRBJ2-1; TRBD1 is a possible D gene (5 bases). V lost 2 bases, J lost 8 bases, and 14 bases lay in between. This CDR3 comprises 14 residues. Per the germline V gene, CDR1 is SGHRS and CDR2 is YFSETQ. CDR3 DNA: TGCGCCAGCAGCTTTCGGCAGGGTGGTGATGAGCAGTTCTTC. It translates to CASSFRQGGDEQFF.

This clone was counted a few times. V is TRBV10-3 and J is TRBJ1-1; perhaps TRBD1 as D (5 bases). Germline CDR1 is ENHRY and CDR2 is SYGVKD. The CDR3 has 13 amino acids. The V end was cut by 4 bases, the J end by 1 base, with 7 bases between. DNA for the CDR3: TGTGCCATCAGTGTAACAGGGAACACTGAAGCTTTCTTT. This codes for CAISVTGNTEAFF.

The V and J genes are TRBV18 and TRBJ2-7; 9 nucleotides align to TRBD1. This CDR3 region has 13 residues. With V trimmed by 5 bases and J by 2 bases, 1 base remained unmatched. The germline CDR1 and CDR2 sequences are KGHSH and LQKENI. The CDR3 sequence: CASSGDRAYEQYF. The CDR3 coding sequence is TGTGCCAGCTCAGGGGACAGGGCCTACGAGCAGTACTTC. Together with reference TRBV18 and TRBJ2-7, the CDR3 gives the full variable domain: NAGVMQNPRHLVRRRGQEARLRCSPMKGHSHVYWYRQLPEEGLKFMVYLQKENIIDESGMPKERFSAEFPKEGPSILRIQQVVRGDSAAYFCASSGDRAYEQYFGPGTRLTVT.